This T cell receptor (beta chain) was captured in a study of blood T cell repertoires in COVID-19. Study at large: Sources were T cells, B-cell-depleted T cells, or PBMCs; the material itself was cDNA or gDNA.

V was pared by 5 bases and J by 3 bases, with 5 bases of the junction left unmatched. The CDR3 length is 15 residues. Per germline, CDR1 MNHEY and CDR2 SVGAGI. Enrolled during active infection, Seattle patients were then followed longitudinally. In the original workflow: Amplified reference gene primers provided the basis for estimating nucleated cell counts. TCRdb keeps only in-frame clones here, not all; method: immunoSEQ multiplex PCR. For V, J and clone size, that table is used; D and trimming come from the DNA. The sample has about 370,000 clones, about 89% seen once. This clone was observed a single time.

The chain has TRBV6-5 and TRBJ2-2; TRBD1 agrees at 8 bases. Specimen: peripheral blood. The source of this sequence is a woman under 40 with COVID-19, enrolled during active disease. CDR3 loop: CASSKDRVDTGELFF. CDR3 DNA sequence: TGTGCCAGCAGTAAGGACAGGGTCGACACCGGGGAGCTGTTTTTT.